This T cell receptor beta chain was observed in a study of T cells in Graves' hyperthyroidism and ophthalmopathy. On the study more broadly: At the time of initial diagnosis and before any treatment, peripheral blood was collected.

In this sample, this clonotype turned up many times. Its antigen is still unknown. Study-level points and caveats: Ophthalmopathy was told apart from stable hyperthyroidism by a 13 V-J model.

Trimming removed 0 bases at V and 2 bases at J, with 6 bases between. CDR1 and CDR2 from the germline V gene are SGDLS and YYNGEE. This CDR3 contains 14 residues. TCR beta CDR3 region amplification was performed from RNA transcripts. First-round RT-PCR targeting the TCR CDR3 was performed with the HTBI primer set. From the multiplex PCR reads, TCRdb called clonotypes with MiXCR, one entry per CDR3 protein. This table has under 300,000 distinct CDR3 sequences, roughly 13% appearing once. Drawn at first hyperthyroidism diagnosis, the blood sample preceded any ophthalmopathy symptoms. PBMCs were sourced from over 8.5 ml fresh peripheral blood.

The V call is TRBV9, the J call TRBJ1-5, with D unresolved. Sequences were obtained from blood. This clonotype was sampled from a woman aged 25 to 45 with Graves' hyperthyroidism that later progressed to Graves' ophthalmopathy. CDR3 nucleotides: TGTGCCAGCAGCGTAGGAAACGGCAATCAGCCCCAGCATTTT. This gives the protein CASSVGNGNQPQHF.